Below are 29 T cell receptor beta chains sequenced from a single sample in a study of tumor and adjacent non-tumor tissue in lung cancer. TCRbeta libraries were built with three rounds of nested PCR, modified from ARM-PCR. TCRdb reanalysed the multiplex PCR reads using MiXCR and keeps one entry per CDR3 protein. The repertoire holds 120,000 to 150,000 distinct CDR3 sequences, with roughly 70% as singletons. No cell sorting was done before RNA was extracted from the tissue. The sample consisted of lung tumor tissue. These receptors were collected from a man aged 55 to 69 with small cell lung cancer.

On this clonotype: In this CDR3 the conserved last residue, phenylalanine or tryptophan, is missing, so a read error is likely. The V and J genes are TRBV29-1 and TRBJ1-2; 8 positions agree with TRBD1. The CDR3 totals 12 residues. Germline assignment: CDR1 SQVTM and CDR2 ANQGSEA. The CDR3 DNA reads TGCAGCGTCGCCGACAGGGGTTATGACTACACCATC. Protein sequence: CSVADRGYDYTI.

This clonotype occurred a few times. A much larger clone is a single base away; this may be a read error. This chain joins TRBV29-1 and TRBJ2-1; TRBD2 agrees at 7 bases. The CDR3 covers 15 residues. The germline CDR1 and CDR2 sequences are SQVTM and ANQGSEA. CDR3 loop: CSVEDRRERLNEQLF. The CDR3, as DNA: TGCAGCGTTGAAGATAGGCGGGAGAGGTTAAATGAGCAGCTCTTC.

The gene calls are TRBV6-1 and TRBJ2-1; unclear D gene. Germline V gene data show CDR1 as MNHNS and CDR2 as SASEGT. Trimming pared 5 bases from V and 5 bases from J, leaving 13 bases between. The CDR3 runs to 14 residues. The CDR3 loop reads CASSPRTEDNEQFF. For the CDR3, the DNA is TGTGCCAGCAGTCCCCGGACGGAAGACAATGAGCAGTTCTTC.

A single count supports this clonotype. The chain carries TRBV6-1 and TRBJ2-7; perhaps TRBD1 as D (6 bases). This CDR3 is 12 amino acids long. Germline CDR1 MNHNS, CDR2 SASEGT. V dropped 4 bases and J dropped 7 bases, with 11 bases sitting between them. The CDR3 region is CASSGGGREQYF. The CDR3 DNA sequence: TGTGCCAGCAGTGGAGGGGGACGGGAGCAGTACTTC.

This clonotype was recorded many times. This rearrangement joins TRBV14 to TRBJ2-3; D is unresolved. The ends were cut back, 2 bases at V and 6 bases at J, with 9 bases in the middle. This CDR3 has 13 amino acids. Per the germline V gene, CDR1 is SGHDN and CDR2 is FVKESK. CDR3 region: CASSQLKGDTQYF. The CDR3 DNA follows: TGTGCCAGCAGCCAACTCAAAGGGGATACGCAGTATTTT.

As concerns this clonotype: A read error may produce the germline difference seen at one junction end. J is TRBJ2-2 and V is TRBV11-3; D possibly matches TRBD1 or TRBD2 (5 bases each). The CDR3 sequence is 13 residues long. Looked up from germline, CDR1 is SGHNT and CDR2 is YENEEA. This CDR3 is CASSLQNGGGLFF. CDR3 DNA: TGTGCCAGCAGCTTACAGAATGGTGGGGGGCTGTTTTTT.

To note about this clonotype: A much larger clone differs from this one at a single base, so this may be a read error. The V gene is TRBV7-9, the J gene TRBJ1-5, with D perhaps matching TRBD1 (6 bases). V was cut by 4 bases and J by 8 bases, with 15 bases left in between. There are 14 residues in the CDR3. Germline lookup yields CDR1 SEHNR and CDR2 FQNEAQ (reference sequence). The CDR3 sequence is CASSSAGAGEPQHF. CDR3 sequence (DNA): TGTGCCAGCAGCTCTGCGGGGGCGGGGGAGCCCCAGCATTTT.

For this clonotype: This may be a read error, as it is one base from a much larger clone. V gene TRBV6-1 combines with J gene TRBJ2-6; D possibly corresponds to TRBD1 (5 bases). Per germline, CDR1 MNHNS and CDR2 SASEGT. The CDR3 spans 13 residues. CDR3 sequence: CANFLFGAKVLTF. The CDR3 DNA follows: TGTGCCAACTTCCTTTTTGGGGCCAAGGTCCTGACTTTC.

The chain combines TRBV4-2 with TRBJ1-2; 8 bases match TRBD1. The V gene's germline CDR1 is LGHNA and CDR2 YNFKEQ. CDR3 length equals 17 residues. Unmatched junction bases numbered 7, after V lost 0 bases and J lost 1 base. CDR3 amino acids: CASSQEARTGLNYGYTF. The CDR3 DNA is TGTGCCAGCAGCCAAGAGGCTAGGACAGGGCTTAACTATGGCTACACCTTC.

In regard to this clonotype: As the CDR3 is not closed by the conserved phenylalanine or tryptophan, this likely results from a read error. This chain joins TRBV11-2 and TRBJ2-7; 7 positions agree with TRBD1. Looked up from germline, CDR1 is SGHAT and CDR2 is FQNNGV. The CDR3 runs 15 residues. This CDR3 reads CASSRTGSGGYEQYL. The CDR3 DNA sequence: TGTGCTAGCAGCCGGACCGGGTCAGGGGGATACGAGCAGTACTTA.

A word on this clonotype: A much larger clone is a single base away; this may be a read error. V gene TRBV20-1 combines with J gene TRBJ1-1; no firm D call. V gave up 5 bases and J gave up 4 bases, with 11 bases separating them. The germline V gene has CDR1 DFQATT and CDR2 SNEGSKA (reference sequence). The CDR3 totals 12 residues. In DNA form, the CDR3 reads TGCAGTGCTTTTCTGGGGAGCACTGAAGCTTTCTTT. It specifies CSAFLGSTEAFF.

The chain combines TRBV7-3 with TRBJ2-7; TRBD1 aligns across 7 bases. Trimming at V came to 5 bases and at J to 7 bases, leaving 14 bases not matched to a gene. Germline V CDR1 and CDR2: SGHTA, FQGTGA. The CDR3 has 15 amino acids. The CDR3 DNA follows: TGTGCCAGCAGCCCAGCCGGGGACAGACCTACGGAGCAGTACTTC. Translating gives CASSPAGDRPTEQYF.

As concerns this clonotype: The final CDR3 position lacks the conserved phenylalanine or tryptophan, pointing to a likely read error. The DNA is omitted, as the CDR3 cannot be located on it reliably, and the CDR3 follows TCRdb's listing. This sequence joins TRBV11-2 and TRBJ2-1. The CDR3 extends over 13 residues, inclusive of both ends. The germline CDR1 and CDR2 sequences are SGHAT and FQNNGV. The CDR3 is CASRFVLNNERFS.

As to this clonotype: One end of the junction varies from germline; a read error may be responsible. The rearrangement joins TRBV6-2 or TRBV6-3 to TRBJ1-1, with 7 bases lining up with TRBD1. Germline values: CDR1 MNHEY, CDR2 SVGEGT. There are 14 residues in the CDR3. The CDR3 DNA follows: TGTGCCAGCGGTTTCACAGGGGAGAACATTGAAGCTTTCTTT. Translation gives CASGFTGENIEAFF.

A note on this clonotype: Relative to the germline gene, one junction end is altered; a read error may explain this. The chain has TRBV29-1 and TRBJ1-2, with D tentatively TRBD1 (5 bases). Per the germline V gene, CDR1 is SQVTM and CDR2 is ANQGSEA. The CDR3 length is 13 residues. CDR3: CSVRQRSNYGYAF. The CDR3 nucleotides are TGCAGCGTAAGACAGCGGTCTAACTATGGCTACGCCTTC.

The chain is built from TRBV18 and TRBJ1-1; possibly TRBD1 for D (6 bases). Trimming removed 3 bases at V and 5 bases at J, with 13 bases between. The germline V gene encodes CDR1 KGHSH and CDR2 LQKENI. The CDR3 spans 14 residues. The CDR3 reads CASSPFRGGTEAFF. The CDR3 DNA follows: TGTGCCAGCTCACCGTTCAGGGGCGGGACTGAAGCTTTCTTT.

This clonotype was seen a few times. The rearrangement uses TRBV19 and TRBJ1-5; TRBD1 matches at 7 bases. Germline V gives CDR1 LNHDA, CDR2 SQIVND (reference sequence). CDR3 length equals 14 residues. The junction had 8 bases not matched to a gene; V was cut back by 9 bases and J by 3 bases. In nucleotides, the CDR3 is TGTGCCAGCCTTGAGACAGGGAACAATCAGCCCCAGCATTTT. Translated: CASLETGNNQPQHF.

The chain joins TRBV29-1 to TRBJ2-3; no definite D call. Trimming stripped 4 bases from V and 4 bases from J, with 21 bases between. CDR3 length: 16 amino acids. Germline CDR1 is SQVTM and CDR2 is ANQGSEA. CDR3 coding DNA: TGCAGCGTTGTTTTGTTGGCGGAGTGGATATCAGATACGCAGTATTTT. Residues: CSVVLLAEWISDTQYF.

This chain joins TRBV20-1 and TRBJ1-5; a weak D match, TRBD1 (5 bases). The V end was cut by 6 bases, the J end by 1 base, with 13 bases between. Germline assignment: CDR1 DFQATT and CDR2 SNEGSKA (reference sequence). The CDR3 has 14 amino acids. The CDR3: CSAPDGGSNQPQHF. The CDR3 nucleotides are TGCAGTGCCCCAGACGGGGGGAGCAATCAGCCCCAGCATTTT.

Concerning this clonotype: The junction and the germline gene differ at one end; a read error may be behind it. The chain recombines TRBV4-2 with TRBJ2-7; D is ambiguous. The germline V gene encodes CDR1 LGHNA and CDR2 YNFKEQ. CDR3 size: 13 residues. The CDR3 is CASRQGPFYEQYF. The CDR3 region has the DNA TGTGCCAGCAGACAAGGTCCTTTCTACGAGCAGTACTTC.

With respect to this clonotype: One junction end disagrees with the germline gene, perhaps due to a read error. V and J are TRBV29-1 and TRBJ2-7; 7 nucleotides align to TRBD1. The CDR3 has 15 amino acids. CDR1 and CDR2 from the germline V gene are SQVTM and ANQGSEA. The CDR3 is CIVEESGTASYEQYF. In DNA form, the CDR3 reads TGCATCGTTGAAGAAAGTGGGACAGCCTCCTACGAGCAGTACTTC.

This clonotype came up a few times. A much larger clone is a single base away; this may be a read error. J is TRBJ2-7 and V is TRBV20-1; D remains unclear. Trimming took 5 bases from V and 4 from J, leaving 15 bases between them. The length of the CDR3 is 13 residues. CDR1 is DFQATT, CDR2 SNEGSKA, per germline (reference sequence). The CDR3 region has the DNA TGCAGTGCTCATACAAGGGAAATATACGAGCAGTACTTC. It is translated as CSAHTREIYEQYF.

This clonotype was counted a single time. A much larger clone lies one base from this, so it may be a read error. The chain joins TRBV6-5 to TRBJ1-1; D possibly corresponds to TRBD1 (5 bases). The CDR3 extends over 13 amino acids. The germline CDR1 and CDR2 sequences are MNHEY and SVGAGI. The CDR3 DNA is TGTGCCAGCAGATCAGCAGGGAACACTGAAGTTTTCTTT. Encoded protein: CASRSAGNTEVFF.

A note on this clonotype: Since a much larger clone is just one base distant, this may be a read error. This chain links TRBV6-5 with TRBJ1-1, with TRBD1 matching over 9 bases. Germline lookup yields CDR1 MNHEY and CDR2 SVGAGI. Germline trimming cut 5 bases from V and 6 bases from J; bases unmatched to any gene: 10. The CDR3 has 15 amino acids. The CDR3 DNA reads TGTGCCAGCAGTAAACAGGGACAGGGAGGGTCTGAAGCTTTCTTT. This translates into CASSKQGQGGSEAFF.

To note about this clonotype: One end of the junction varies from germline; a read error may be responsible. The chain combines TRBV12-3 or TRBV12-4 with TRBJ2-2; 7 bases map to TRBD2. The CDR3 is made up of 15 amino acids. The CDR3 loop reads CASSFGGLTVGELCF. The CDR3 DNA reads TGTGCCAGCAGTTTTGGGGGACTAACTGTCGGGGAGCTGTGTTTT.

With respect to this clonotype: A much larger clone differs from this one at a single base, so this may be a read error. This chain uses TRBV6-5 with TRBJ1-5; maybe TRBD2 (6 bases). Gene TRBJ2-3 matches the end of the DNA better, so the J call may be wrong. From germline, CDR1 is MNHEY and CDR2 SVGAGI. The CDR3 runs 14 residues. The CDR3 loop reads CASSAGGTNQPQYF. The CDR3, as DNA: TGTGCCAGCAGTGCCGGGGGAACTAATCAGCCCCAGTATTTT.

This clonotype was recorded many times. The chain combines TRBV20-1 with TRBJ1-1; D remains ambiguous. Trimming removed 1 base from V and 2 bases from J, with 11 bases in between. This CDR3 has 14 amino acids. Germline CDR1 reads DFQATT; CDR2 reads SNEGSKA (reference sequence). The CDR3 coding sequence is TGCAGTGCTAGAGCCCGGGTGTTAAACACTGAAGCTTTCTTT. Encoded protein: CSARARVLNTEAFF.

This clonotype appeared many times. This chain joins TRBV6-5 and TRBJ2-3; D not certain. V lost 5 bases to trimming and J lost 3 bases, with 15 bases between them. Germline assignment: CDR1 MNHEY and CDR2 SVGAGI. The CDR3 is 15 amino acids. The CDR3 here is CASSARALGTDTQYF. CDR3 in DNA: TGTGCCAGCAGTGCCCGGGCCCTGGGAACAGATACGCAGTATTTT.

On this clonotype: This CDR3 is missing its conserved last phenylalanine or tryptophan, likely due to a read error. The rearrangement links TRBV6-1 to TRBJ2-4, with D hard to call. CDR1 is MNHNS, CDR2 SASEGT, per germline. V lost 11 bases, J lost 9 bases, and 20 bases lay in between. This CDR3 has 13 residues. The chain's CDR3 is CAARGSFVTIQYL. CDR3 bases: TGTGCCGCCCGTGGGTCATTCGTGACCATTCAGTACCTC.